This TCR beta chain was identified in a study of blood T cell repertoires in COVID-19. Whole-study context: COVID-19 samples from acute and convalescent phases originated in the United States, Italy and Spain. T cells, B-cell-depleted T cells, or PBMCs provided the cDNA or gDNA that served as material.

In this sample, this clone turned up a few times. Original methodology: Estimation of nucleated cell counts relied on the amplification of reference gene primers. Clones were sequenced by immunoSEQ multiplex PCR, and TCRdb holds only the in-frame ones, with some missing. The V and J calls and clone size were taken over from that table, and D and trimming were inferred from the DNA. The sample shows more than 110,000 clones, 70% to 80% of them seen only once. Germline V gene lookup returns CDR1 SEHNR and CDR2 FQNEAQ (reference sequence). V dropped 1 base and J dropped 2 bases, with 8 bases sitting between them. The CDR3 has 14 amino acids.

The sample comprised peripheral blood. The V and J genes are TRBV7-9 and TRBJ2-5; perhaps TRBD1 as D (5 bases). The receptor's source is a woman aged 80 or over with active or convalescent COVID-19. The CDR3 region is CASSLGSGQETQYF. DNA of the CDR3: TGTGCCAGCAGCTTAGGATCAGGGCAAGAGACCCAGTACTTC. Full variable domain (remainder filled in from reference TRBV7-9 and TRBJ2-5): DTGVSQNPRHKITKRGQNVTFRCDPISEHNRLYWYRQTLGQGPEFLTYFQNEAQLEKSRLLSDRFSAERPKGSFSTLEIQRTEQGDSAMYLCASSLGSGQETQYFGPGTRLLVL.